This is a list of T cell receptor beta chains from one sample in a study of glioma-infiltrating T cells. TCRdb reprocessed the multiplex PCR reads with MiXCR, giving one entry per CDR3 protein. This repertoire shows about 110,000 distinct CDR3 sequences, approximately 26% found once; its top ten account for about a third. Sequenced material: glioma tissue, nonneoplastic brain tissue, or PBMCs (not recorded which). Source of these receptors: a human donor with low-grade glioma or glioblastoma, undergoing nonglioma brain surgery, or in good health (not recorded which). CDR3s include the opening cysteine and the closing phenylalanine or tryptophan. Fields, in order: CDR3 DNA, CDR3 protein, D gene, clone size, V gene, J gene. D genes are given only for firm matches. Size tells how often a clone was seen (once, few, many) or the class of an expanded clone, and some rows leave it out.

TGCAGTGCTAGAGATATTGGGAATCAGCCCCAGCATTTT	CSARDIGNQPQHF	NA	many	TRBV20-1	TRBJ1-5
TGTGCCAGCAGTCTTACGGCAGGGGCCGGATGGTACCAAGAGACCCAGTACTTC	CASSLTAGAGWYQETQYF	NA	many	TRBV7-9	TRBJ2-5
TGTGCCAGCAGCTTAAGCGGACAGGGAGCAACTAATGAAAAACTGTTTTTT	CASSLSGQGATNEKLFF	TRBD1	many	TRBV7-9	TRBJ1-4
TGTGCCAGCAGCACAGCCCAACTAGCGGGTTCCGGCGAGCAGTACTTC	CASSTAQLAGSGEQYF	TRBD2	NA	TRBV4-2	TRBJ2-7
TGTGCCAGCAGTTTACCCCACCCCCGCTCCTACGAGCAGTACTTC	CASSLPHPRSYEQYF	NA	many	TRBV28	TRBJ2-7
TGTGCCAGCAGCTTAGCGCGCGCGGGAGTAACAGATACGCAGTATTTT	CASSLARAGVTDTQYF	TRBD2	many	TRBV7-2	TRBJ2-3
TGTGCCAGCAGCAAATCAAACCCCTATGGCACAGATACGCAGTATTTT	CASSKSNPYGTDTQYF	NA	NA	TRBV4-2	TRBJ2-3
TGTGCCACCAGCAGACCCCGCGGGGGTTACAATGAGCAGTTCTTC	CATSRPRGGYNEQFF	TRBD2	many	TRBV15	TRBJ2-1
TGCGCCCGCAGCCATAGCACTAGAGGGAGCCGTACTGACGAGCAGTACTTC	CARSHSTRGSRTDEQYF	NA	NA	TRBV7-3	TRBJ2-7
TGTGCCAGCAGTACGGACAGGCGACTGGCAAAACTGTTTTTT	CASSTDRRLAKLFF	TRBD1	many	TRBV6-1	TRBJ1-4
TGTGCCAGCAGTCTGACAGGGGGGTCTGGAAATGAGCAGTTCTTC	CASSLTGGSGNEQFF	TRBD1	many	TRBV28	TRBJ2-1
TGTGCCAGCAGGGCACAGGGTGAAACTGAAGCTTTCTTT	CASRAQGETEAFF	NA	many	TRBV2	TRBJ1-1
TGCAGCGTTACGGACAGGGGATTGACTGAAGCTTTCTTT	CSVTDRGLTEAFF	TRBD1	NA	TRBV29-1	TRBJ1-1
TGCAGTGCTAAGGACAACGAGCAGTACTTC	CSAKDNEQYF	NA	many	TRBV20-1	TRBJ2-7
TGTGCCAGCAGCTTAGTTGCGGGCAGGGCGAGCATCCAAGAGACCCAGTACTTC	CASSLVAGRASIQETQYF	NA	many	TRBV11-3	TRBJ2-5
TGTGCCAGCAGTCCGCGACCACAGAGGCAATTAAGTGGCTACACCTTC	CASSPRPQRQLSGYTF	NA	NA	TRBV27	TRBJ1-2
TGTGCCAGCAGTTCCACCTCGAAGCACACTGAAGCTTTCTTT	CASSSTSKHTEAFF	NA	NA	TRBV12-3/TRBV12-4	TRBJ1-1
TGTGCCAGCAGCTCGTTCACAGGGGTCACTGAAGCTTTCTTT	CASSSFTGVTEAFF	TRBD1	many	TRBV7-2	TRBJ1-1
TGTGCCAGCAGTTACACGACAGGGCCAGGGAATACGCAGTATTTT	CASSYTTGPGNTQYF	TRBD1	many	TRBV6-2/TRBV6-3	TRBJ2-3
TGTGCCAGCAGCCAACCTCTTAACCTCTATGGCTACACCTTC	CASSQPLNLYGYTF	NA	many	TRBV4-2	TRBJ1-2
TGTGCCAGCTCACTGGGACAGGGGAATTCACCCCTCCACTTT	CASSLGQGNSPLHF	TRBD1	many	TRBV18	TRBJ1-6
TGTGCCAGCAGCTTCGGGGGCTACGAGCAGTACTTC	CASSFGGYEQYF	NA	many	TRBV5-4	TRBJ2-7
TGCAGTGCTAAATTTATGACGGGAACCACTGAAGCTTTCTTT	CSAKFMTGTTEAFF	NA	NA	TRBV20-1	TRBJ1-1